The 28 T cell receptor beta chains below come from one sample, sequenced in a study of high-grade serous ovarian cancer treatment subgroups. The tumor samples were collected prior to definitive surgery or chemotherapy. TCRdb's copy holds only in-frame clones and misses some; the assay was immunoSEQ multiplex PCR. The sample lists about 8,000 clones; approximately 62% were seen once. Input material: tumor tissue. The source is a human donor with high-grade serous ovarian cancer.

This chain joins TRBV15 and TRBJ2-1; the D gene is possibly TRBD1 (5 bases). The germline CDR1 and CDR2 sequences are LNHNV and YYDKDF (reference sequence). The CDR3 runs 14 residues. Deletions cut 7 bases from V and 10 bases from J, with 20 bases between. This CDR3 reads CATISHEARGEQFF. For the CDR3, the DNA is TGTGCCACCATCTCACACGAGGCAAGGGGAGAGCAGTTCTTC.

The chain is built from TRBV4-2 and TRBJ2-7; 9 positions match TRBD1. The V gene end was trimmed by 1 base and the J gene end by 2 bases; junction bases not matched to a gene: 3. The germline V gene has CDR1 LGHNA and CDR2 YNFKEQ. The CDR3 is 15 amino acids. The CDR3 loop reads CASSQAGQGTYEQYF. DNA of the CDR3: TGTGCCAGCAGCCAAGCAGGACAGGGGACCTACGAGCAGTACTTC.

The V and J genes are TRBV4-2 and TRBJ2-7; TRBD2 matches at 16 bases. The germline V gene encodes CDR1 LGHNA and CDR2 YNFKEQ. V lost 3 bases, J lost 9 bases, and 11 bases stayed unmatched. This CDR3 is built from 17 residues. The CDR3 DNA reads TGTGCCAGCAGCCAGGCGGGGACTAGCGGGAGGGGGGCCCGGCAGTACTTC. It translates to CASSQAGTSGRGARQYF.

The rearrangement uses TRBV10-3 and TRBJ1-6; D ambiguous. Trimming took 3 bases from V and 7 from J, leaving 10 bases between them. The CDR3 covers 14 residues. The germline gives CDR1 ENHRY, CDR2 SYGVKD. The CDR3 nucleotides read TGTGCCATCAGTGAAGGCCAGCCGAATTCACCCCTCCACTTT. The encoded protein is CAISEGQPNSPLHF.

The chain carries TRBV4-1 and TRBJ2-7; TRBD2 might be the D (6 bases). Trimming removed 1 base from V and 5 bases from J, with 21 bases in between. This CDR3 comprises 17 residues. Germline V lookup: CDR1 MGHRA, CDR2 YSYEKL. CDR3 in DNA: TGCGCCAGCAGCCAAGCGTCGGGATACGGCGGGAAAAACGAGCAGTACTTC. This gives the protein CASSQASGYGGKNEQYF.

The CDR3 DNA reads TGTGCCAGCAGCTTTGGGACCCACGAGCAGTACTTC. The encoded protein is CASSFGTHEQYF. The chain combines TRBV5-6 with TRBJ2-7, with D possibly being TRBD1 or TRBD2 (5 bases each). Germline V gene lookup returns CDR1 SGHDT and CDR2 YYEEEE. V shed 2 bases and J shed 5 bases, with 8 bases lying between them. This CDR3 region has 12 residues.

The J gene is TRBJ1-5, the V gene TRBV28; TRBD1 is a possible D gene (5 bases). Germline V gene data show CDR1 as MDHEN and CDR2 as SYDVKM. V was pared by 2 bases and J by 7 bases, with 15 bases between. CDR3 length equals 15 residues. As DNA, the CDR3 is TGTGCCAGCAGTTTAGGGTCTGGGGCCCTCCAGCCCCAGCATTTT. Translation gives CASSLGSGALQPQHF. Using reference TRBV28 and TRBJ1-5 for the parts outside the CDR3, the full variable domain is DVKVTQSSRYLVKRTGEKVFLECVQDMDHENMFWYRQDPGLGLRLIYFSYDVKMKEKGDIPEGYSVSREKKERFSLILESASTNQTSMYLCASSLGSGALQPQHFGDGTRLSIL.

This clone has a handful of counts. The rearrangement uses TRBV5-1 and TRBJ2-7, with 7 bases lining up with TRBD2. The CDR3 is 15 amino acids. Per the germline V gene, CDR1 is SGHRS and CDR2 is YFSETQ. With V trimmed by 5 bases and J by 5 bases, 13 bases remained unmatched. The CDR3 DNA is TGCGCCAGCAGAGGGATGGGAGGGCCTTGGGACGAGCAGTACTTC. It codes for CASRGMGGPWDEQYF.

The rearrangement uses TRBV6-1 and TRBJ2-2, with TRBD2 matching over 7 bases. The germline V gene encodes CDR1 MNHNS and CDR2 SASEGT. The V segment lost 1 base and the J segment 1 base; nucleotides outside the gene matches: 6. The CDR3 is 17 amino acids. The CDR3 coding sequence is TGTGCCAGCAGTGAAGATTCGGCTAGCGGGAACACCGGGGAGCTGTTTTTT. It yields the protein CASSEDSASGNTGELFF.

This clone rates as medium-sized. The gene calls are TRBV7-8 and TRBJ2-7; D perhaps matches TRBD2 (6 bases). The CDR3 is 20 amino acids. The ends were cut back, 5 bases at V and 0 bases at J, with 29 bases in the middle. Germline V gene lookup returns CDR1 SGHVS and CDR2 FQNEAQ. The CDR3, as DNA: TGTGCCAGCAGCCTCCGCCGACTGGGTGGGGGAGGAAGGAGCTCCTACGAGCAGTACTTC. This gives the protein CASSLRRLGGGGRSSYEQYF.

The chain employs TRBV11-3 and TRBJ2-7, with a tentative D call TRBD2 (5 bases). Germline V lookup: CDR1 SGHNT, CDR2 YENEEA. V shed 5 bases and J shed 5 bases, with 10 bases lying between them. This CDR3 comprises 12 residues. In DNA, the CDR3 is TGTGCCAGCAGCCTCTTCGGGAACGAGCAGTACTTC. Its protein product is CASSLFGNEQYF.

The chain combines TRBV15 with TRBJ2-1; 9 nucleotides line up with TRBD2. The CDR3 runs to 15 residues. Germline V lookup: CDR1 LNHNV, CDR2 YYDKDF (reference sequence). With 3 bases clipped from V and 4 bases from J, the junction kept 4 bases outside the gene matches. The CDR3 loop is CATSRTSGYYNEQFF. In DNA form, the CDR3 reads TGTGCCACCAGCAGGACTAGCGGTTATTACAATGAGCAGTTCTTC.

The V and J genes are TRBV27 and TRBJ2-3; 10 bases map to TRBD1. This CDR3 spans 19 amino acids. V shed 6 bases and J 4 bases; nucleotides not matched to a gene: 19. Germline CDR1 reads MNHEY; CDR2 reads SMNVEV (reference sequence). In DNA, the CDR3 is TGTGCCAGCAGGCTAACACATACGAACGGGACAGGGGAGGCAGATACGCAGTATTTT. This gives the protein CASRLTHTNGTGEADTQYF.

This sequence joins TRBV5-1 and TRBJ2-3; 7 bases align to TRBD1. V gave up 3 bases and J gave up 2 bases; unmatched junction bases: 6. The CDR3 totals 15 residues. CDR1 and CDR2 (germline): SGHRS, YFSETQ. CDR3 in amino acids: CASSSTGFLTDTQYF. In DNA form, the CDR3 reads TGCGCCAGCAGCTCGACAGGGTTCCTCACAGATACGCAGTATTTT. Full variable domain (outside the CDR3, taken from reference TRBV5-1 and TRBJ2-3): KAGVTQTPRYLIKTRGQQVTLSCSPISGHRSVSWYQQTPGQGLQFLFEYFSETQRNKGNFPGRFSGRQFSNSRSEMNVSTLELGDSALYLCASSSTGFLTDTQYFGPGTRLTVL.

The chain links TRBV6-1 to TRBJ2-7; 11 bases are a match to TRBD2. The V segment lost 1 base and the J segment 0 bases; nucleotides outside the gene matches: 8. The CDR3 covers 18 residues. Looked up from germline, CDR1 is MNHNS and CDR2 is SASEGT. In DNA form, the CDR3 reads TGTGCCAGCAGTGAAGGGCTAGCGGGAGGCTGGAGCTCCTACGAGCAGTACTTC. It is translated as CASSEGLAGGWSSYEQYF.

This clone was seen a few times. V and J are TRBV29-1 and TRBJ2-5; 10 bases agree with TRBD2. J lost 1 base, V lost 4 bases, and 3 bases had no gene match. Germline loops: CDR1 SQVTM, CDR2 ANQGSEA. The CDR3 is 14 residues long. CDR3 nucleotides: TGCAGCGTTGGGACTAGCGGATCCCAAGAGACCCAGTACTTC. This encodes CSVGTSGSQETQYF.

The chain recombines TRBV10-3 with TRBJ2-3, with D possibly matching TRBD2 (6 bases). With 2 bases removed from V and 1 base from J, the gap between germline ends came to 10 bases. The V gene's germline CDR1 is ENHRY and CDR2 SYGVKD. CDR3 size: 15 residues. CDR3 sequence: CAISEGGGGTDTQYF. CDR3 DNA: TGTGCCATCAGTGAGGGCGGAGGGGGCACAGATACGCAGTATTTT.

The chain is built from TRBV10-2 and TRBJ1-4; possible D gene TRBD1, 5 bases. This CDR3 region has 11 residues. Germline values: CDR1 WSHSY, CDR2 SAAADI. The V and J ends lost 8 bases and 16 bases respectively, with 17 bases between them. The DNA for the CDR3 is TGCGCCAGCTCGAGGGGCGAAAAGCAGTTTTTT. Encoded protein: CASSRGEKQFF.

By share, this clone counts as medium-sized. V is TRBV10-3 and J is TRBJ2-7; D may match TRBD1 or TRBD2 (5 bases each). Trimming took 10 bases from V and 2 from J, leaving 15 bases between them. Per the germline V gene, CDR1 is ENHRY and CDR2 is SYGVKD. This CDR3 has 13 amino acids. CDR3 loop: CATGWDATYEQYF. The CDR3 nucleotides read TGTGCCACCGGTTGGGACGCCACCTACGAGCAGTACTTC.

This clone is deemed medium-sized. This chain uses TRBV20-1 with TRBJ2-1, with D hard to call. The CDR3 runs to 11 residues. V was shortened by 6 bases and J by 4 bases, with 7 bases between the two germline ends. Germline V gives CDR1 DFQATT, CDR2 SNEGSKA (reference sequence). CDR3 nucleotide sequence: TGCAGTGCCAGCGAGTACAATGAGCAGTTCTTC. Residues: CSASEYNEQFF.

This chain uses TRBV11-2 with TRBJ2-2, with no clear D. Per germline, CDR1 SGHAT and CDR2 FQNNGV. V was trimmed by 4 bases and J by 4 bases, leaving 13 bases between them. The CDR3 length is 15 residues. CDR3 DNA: TGTGCCAGCAGCTATACGGGCTTTCTCACCGGGGAGCTGTTTTTT. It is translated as CASSYTGFLTGELFF.

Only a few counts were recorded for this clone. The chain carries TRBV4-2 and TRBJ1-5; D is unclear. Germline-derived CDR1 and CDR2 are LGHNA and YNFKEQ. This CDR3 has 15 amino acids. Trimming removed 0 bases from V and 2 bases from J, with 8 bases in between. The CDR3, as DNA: TGTGCCAGCAGCCAAGAATTGAGAGGCAATCAGCCCCAGCATTTT. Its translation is CASSQELRGNQPQHF.

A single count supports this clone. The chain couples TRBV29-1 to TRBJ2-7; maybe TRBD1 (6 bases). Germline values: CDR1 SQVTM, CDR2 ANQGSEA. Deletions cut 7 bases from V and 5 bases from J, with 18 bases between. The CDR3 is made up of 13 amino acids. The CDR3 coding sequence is TGCAGCGGGGGCAGGGCAGGGGCCGACGAGCAGTACTTC. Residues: CSGGRAGADEQYF.

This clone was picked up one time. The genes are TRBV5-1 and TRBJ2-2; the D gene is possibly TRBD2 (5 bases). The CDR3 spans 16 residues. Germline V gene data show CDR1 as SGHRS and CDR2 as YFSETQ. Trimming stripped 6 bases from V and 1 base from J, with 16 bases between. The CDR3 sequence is CASNDPFRGNTGELFF. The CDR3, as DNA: TGCGCCAGCAACGACCCCTTCCGGGGGAACACCGGGGAGCTGTTTTTT.

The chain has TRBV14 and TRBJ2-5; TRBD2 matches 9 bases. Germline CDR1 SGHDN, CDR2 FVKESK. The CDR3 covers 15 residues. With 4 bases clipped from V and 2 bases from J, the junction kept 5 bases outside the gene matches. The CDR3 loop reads CASSLTSGAQETQYF. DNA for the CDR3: TGTGCCAGCAGCCTGACTAGCGGAGCTCAAGAGACCCAGTACTTC.

The CDR3 is CASTGQGALNTGELFF. The CDR3 DNA is TGTGCCAGCACGGGACAGGGGGCTTTGAACACCGGGGAGCTGTTTTTT. The rearrangement uses TRBV5-4 and TRBJ2-2; 12 nucleotides match TRBD1. Unmatched junction bases numbered 4, after V lost 6 bases and J lost 1 base. Germline-derived CDR1 and CDR2 are SGHNT and YYREEE (reference sequence). CDR3 size: 16 residues.

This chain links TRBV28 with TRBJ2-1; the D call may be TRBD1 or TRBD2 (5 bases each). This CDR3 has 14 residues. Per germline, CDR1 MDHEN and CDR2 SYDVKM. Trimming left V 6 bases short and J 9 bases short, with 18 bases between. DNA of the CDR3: TGTGCCAGCAGCATTCGGGACCCCCCGGGTGAGCAGTTCTTC. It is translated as CASSIRDPPGEQFF.

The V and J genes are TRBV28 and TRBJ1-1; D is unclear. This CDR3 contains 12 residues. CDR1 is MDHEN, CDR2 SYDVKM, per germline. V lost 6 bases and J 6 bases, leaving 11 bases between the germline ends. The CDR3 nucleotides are TGTGCCAGCAGAATGGGGTTGGCTGAAGCTTTCTTT. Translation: CASRMGLAEAFF.